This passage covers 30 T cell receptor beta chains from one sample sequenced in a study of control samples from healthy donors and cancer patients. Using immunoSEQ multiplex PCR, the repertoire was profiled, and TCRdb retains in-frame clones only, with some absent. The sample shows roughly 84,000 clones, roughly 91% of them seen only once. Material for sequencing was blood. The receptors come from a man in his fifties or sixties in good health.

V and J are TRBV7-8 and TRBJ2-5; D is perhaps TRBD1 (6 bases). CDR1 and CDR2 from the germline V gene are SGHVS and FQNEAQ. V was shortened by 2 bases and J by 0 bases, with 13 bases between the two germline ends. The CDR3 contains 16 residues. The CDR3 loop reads CASSLTGTPYQETQYF. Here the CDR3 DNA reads TGTGCCAGCAGCTTAACAGGGACACCTTACCAAGAGACCCAGTACTTC.

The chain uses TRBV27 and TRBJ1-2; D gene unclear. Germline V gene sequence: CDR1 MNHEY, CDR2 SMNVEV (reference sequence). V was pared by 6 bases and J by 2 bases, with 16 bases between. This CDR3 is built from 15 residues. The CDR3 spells CASSLAPDLNYGYTF. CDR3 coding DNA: TGTGCCAGCAGCCTTGCCCCGGACCTAAACTATGGCTACACCTTC.

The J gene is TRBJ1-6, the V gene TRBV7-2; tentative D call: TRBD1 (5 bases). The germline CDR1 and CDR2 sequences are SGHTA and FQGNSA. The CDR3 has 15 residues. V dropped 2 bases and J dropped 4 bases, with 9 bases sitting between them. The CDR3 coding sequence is TGTGCCAGCAGCTTAAGGGACGGATATAATTCACCCCTCCACTTT. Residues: CASSLRDGYNSPLHF.

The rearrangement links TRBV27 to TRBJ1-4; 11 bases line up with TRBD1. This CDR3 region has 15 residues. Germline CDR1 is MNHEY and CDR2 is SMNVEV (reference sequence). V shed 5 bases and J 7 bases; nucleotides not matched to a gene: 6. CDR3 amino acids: CASSPGTGGIEKLFF. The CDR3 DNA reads TGTGCCAGCAGTCCAGGGACAGGGGGGATTGAAAAACTGTTTTTT.

CDR3 sequence (DNA): TGTGCCAGCAGCCAAGAACGCACACCCCTCCACTTT. Protein product: CASSQERTPLHF. This rearrangement joins TRBV3-1 (or the pseudogene TRBV3-2) to TRBJ1-6; D call uncertain. Germline V gene data show CDR1 as LGHDT and CDR2 as YNNKEL (reference sequence). This CDR3 is built from 12 residues. Trimming pared 0 bases from V and 11 bases from J, leaving 5 bases between.

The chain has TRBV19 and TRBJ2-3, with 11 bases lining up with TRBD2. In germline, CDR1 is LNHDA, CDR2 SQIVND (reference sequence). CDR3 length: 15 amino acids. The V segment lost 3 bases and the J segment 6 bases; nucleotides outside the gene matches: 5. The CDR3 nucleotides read TGTGCCAGTAGTATCCCGGCTAGCGGGGGGGATACGCAGTATTTT. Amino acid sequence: CASSIPASGGDTQYF.

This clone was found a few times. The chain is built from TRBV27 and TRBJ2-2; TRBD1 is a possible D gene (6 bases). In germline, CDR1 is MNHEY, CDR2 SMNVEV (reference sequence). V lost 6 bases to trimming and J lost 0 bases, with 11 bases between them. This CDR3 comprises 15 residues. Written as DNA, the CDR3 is TGTGCCAGCAGCCCCAGGGGATCGAACACCGGGGAGCTGTTTTTT. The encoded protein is CASSPRGSNTGELFF.

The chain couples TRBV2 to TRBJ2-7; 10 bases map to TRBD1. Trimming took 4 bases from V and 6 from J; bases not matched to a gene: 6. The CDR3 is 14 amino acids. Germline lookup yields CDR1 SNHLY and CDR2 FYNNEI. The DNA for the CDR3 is TGTGCCAGCAGTGGGGACAGGGGAGCTCGCGAGCAGTACTTC. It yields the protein CASSGDRGAREQYF.

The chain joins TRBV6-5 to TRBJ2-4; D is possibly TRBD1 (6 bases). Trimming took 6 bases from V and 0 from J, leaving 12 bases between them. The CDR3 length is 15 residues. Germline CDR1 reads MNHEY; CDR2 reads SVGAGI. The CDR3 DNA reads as TGTGCCAGCAGCCCGGGACACCCAGCCAAAAACATTCAGTACTTC. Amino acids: CASSPGHPAKNIQYF.

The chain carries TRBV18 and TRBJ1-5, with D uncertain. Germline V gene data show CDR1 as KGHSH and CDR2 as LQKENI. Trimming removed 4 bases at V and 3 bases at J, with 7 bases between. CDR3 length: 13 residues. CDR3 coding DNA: TGTGCCAGCTCACAAAACGACAATCAGCCCCAGCATTTT. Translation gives CASSQNDNQPQHF.

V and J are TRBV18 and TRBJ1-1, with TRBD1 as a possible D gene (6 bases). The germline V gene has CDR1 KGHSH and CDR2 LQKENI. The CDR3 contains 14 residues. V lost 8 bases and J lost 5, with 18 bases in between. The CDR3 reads CASTGFGQRTEAFF. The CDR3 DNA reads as TGTGCCAGCACAGGCTTTGGACAGCGGACTGAAGCTTTCTTT.

The CDR3 loop reads CASSLGPRSSSYNSPLHF. CDR3 coding DNA: TGCGCCAGCAGCTTGGGCCCCAGAAGCAGCTCCTATAATTCACCCCTCCACTTT. The chain recombines TRBV5-1 with TRBJ1-6; D ambiguous. The CDR3 loop spans 18 amino acids. Between the trimmed V and J ends, which lost 0 bases and 0 bases, there was a span of 13 bases. Germline V lookup: CDR1 SGHRS, CDR2 YFSETQ.

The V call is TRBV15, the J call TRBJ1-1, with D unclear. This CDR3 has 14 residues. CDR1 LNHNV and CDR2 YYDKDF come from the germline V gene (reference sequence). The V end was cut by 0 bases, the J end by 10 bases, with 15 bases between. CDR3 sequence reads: CATSRDSVRAGAFF. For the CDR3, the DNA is TGTGCCACCAGCAGAGATTCAGTCCGGGCGGGAGCTTTCTTT. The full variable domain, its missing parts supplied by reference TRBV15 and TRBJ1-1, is DAMVIQNPRYQVTQFGKPVTLSCSQTLNHNVMYWYQQKSSQAPKLLFHYYDKDFNNEADTPDNFQSRRPNTSFCFLDIRSPGLGDTAMYLCATSRDSVRAGAFFGQGTRLTVV.

CDR3 protein: CASSLWGNTEAFF. CDR3 bases: TGTGCCAGCAGCCTGTGGGGGAACACTGAAGCTTTCTTT. This chain uses TRBV14 with TRBJ1-1; D not certain. Germline CDR1 SGHDN, CDR2 FVKESK. V shed 4 bases and J shed 1 base, with 7 bases lying between them. The CDR3 runs to 13 residues. The whole variable domain, filled in from reference TRBV14 and TRBJ1-1, reads EAGVTQFPSHSVIEKGQTVTLRCDPISGHDNLYWYRRVMGKEIKFLLHFVKESKQDESGMPNNRFLAERTGGTYSTLKVQPAELEDSGVYFCASSLWGNTEAFFGQGTRLTVV.

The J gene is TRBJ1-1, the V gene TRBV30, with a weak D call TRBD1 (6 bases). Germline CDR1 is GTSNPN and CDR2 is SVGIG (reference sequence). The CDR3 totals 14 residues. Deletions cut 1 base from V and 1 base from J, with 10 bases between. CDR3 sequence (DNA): TGTGCCTGGAGTGGGGGGGCCCGGAACACTGAAGCTTTCTTT. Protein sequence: CAWSGGARNTEAFF.

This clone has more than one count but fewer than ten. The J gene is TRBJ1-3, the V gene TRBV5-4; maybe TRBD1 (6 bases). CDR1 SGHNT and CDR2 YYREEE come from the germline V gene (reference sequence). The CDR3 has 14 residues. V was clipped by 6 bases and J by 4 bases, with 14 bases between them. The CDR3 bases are TGTGCCAGCACCCTCAGGGGTGCGGGAAACACCATATATTTT. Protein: CASTLRGAGNTIYF.

DNA of the CDR3: TGTGCCAGCAGGGCCAATGAAAAACTGTTTTTT. Translation: CASRANEKLFF. The rearrangement links TRBV27 to TRBJ1-4; D not certain. V dropped 6 bases and J dropped 5 bases, with 4 bases sitting between them. The germline V gene encodes CDR1 MNHEY and CDR2 SMNVEV (reference sequence). There are 11 residues in the CDR3. The full variable domain, with the rest looked up from reference TRBV27 and TRBJ1-4, is EAQVTQNPRYLITVTGKKLTVTCSQNMNHEYMSWYRQDPGLGLRQIYYSMNVEVTDKGDVPEGYKVSRKEKRNFPLILESPSPNQTSLYFCASRANEKLFFGSGTQLSVL.

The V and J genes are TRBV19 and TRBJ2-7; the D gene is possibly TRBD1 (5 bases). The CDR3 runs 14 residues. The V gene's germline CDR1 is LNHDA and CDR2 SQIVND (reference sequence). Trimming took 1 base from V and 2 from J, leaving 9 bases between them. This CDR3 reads CASSIVLDTYEQYF. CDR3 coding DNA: TGTGCCAGTAGTATAGTTCTGGACACCTACGAGCAGTACTTC.

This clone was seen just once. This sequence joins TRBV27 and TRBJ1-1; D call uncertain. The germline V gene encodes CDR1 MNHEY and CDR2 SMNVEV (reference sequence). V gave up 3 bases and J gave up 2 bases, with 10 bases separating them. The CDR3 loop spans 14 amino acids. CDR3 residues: CASSLNLVNTEAFF. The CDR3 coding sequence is TGTGCCAGCAGTTTGAATCTAGTTAACACTGAAGCTTTCTTT.

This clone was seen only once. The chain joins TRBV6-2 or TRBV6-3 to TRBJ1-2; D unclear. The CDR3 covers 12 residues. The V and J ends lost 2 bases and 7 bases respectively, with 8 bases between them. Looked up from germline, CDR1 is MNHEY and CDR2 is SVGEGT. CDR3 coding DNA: TGTGCCAGCAGTTACGAGACCATTGGCTACACCTTC. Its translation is CASSYETIGYTF.

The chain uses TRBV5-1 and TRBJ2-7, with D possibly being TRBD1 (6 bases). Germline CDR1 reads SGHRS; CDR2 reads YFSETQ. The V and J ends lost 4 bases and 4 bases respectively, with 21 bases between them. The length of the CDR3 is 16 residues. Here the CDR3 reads CASSTDRDNPIYEQYF. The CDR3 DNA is TGCGCCAGCAGCACAGACCGGGACAATCCGATATACGAGCAGTACTTC.

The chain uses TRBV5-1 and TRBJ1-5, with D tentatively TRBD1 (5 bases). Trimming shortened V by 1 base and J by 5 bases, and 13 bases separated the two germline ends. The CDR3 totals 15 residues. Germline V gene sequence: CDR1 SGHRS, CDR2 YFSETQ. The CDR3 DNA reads TGCGCCAGCAGCTTGCATTGGGGGGTCGATCAGCCCCAGCATTTT. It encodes CASSLHWGVDQPQHF. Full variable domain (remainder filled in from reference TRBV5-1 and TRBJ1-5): KAGVTQTPRYLIKTRGQQVTLSCSPISGHRSVSWYQQTPGQGLQFLFEYFSETQRNKGNFPGRFSGRQFSNSRSEMNVSTLELGDSALYLCASSLHWGVDQPQHFGDGTRLSIL.

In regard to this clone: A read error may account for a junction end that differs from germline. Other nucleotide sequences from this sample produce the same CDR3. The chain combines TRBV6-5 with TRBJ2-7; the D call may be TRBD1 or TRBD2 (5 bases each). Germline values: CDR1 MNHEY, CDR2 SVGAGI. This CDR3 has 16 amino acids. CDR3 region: CASSYPGTSGTYEQYF. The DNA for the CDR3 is TGTGCCAGCAGTTACCCCGGGACGTCGGGTACCTACGAACAGTACTTC.

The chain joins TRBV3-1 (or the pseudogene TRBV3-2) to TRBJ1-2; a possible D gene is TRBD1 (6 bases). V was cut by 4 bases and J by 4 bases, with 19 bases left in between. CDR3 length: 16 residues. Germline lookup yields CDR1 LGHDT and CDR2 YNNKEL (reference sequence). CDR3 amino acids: CASSLLGQLATYGYTF. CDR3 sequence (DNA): TGTGCCAGCAGCCTCCTGGGACAACTAGCTACCTATGGCTACACCTTC.

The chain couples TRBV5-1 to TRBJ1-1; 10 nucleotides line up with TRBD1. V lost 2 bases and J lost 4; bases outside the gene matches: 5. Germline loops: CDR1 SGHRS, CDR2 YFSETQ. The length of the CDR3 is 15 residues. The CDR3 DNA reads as TGCGCCAGCAGCTTAGGGACAGGGGTGGGCACTGAAGCTTTCTTT. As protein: CASSLGTGVGTEAFF.

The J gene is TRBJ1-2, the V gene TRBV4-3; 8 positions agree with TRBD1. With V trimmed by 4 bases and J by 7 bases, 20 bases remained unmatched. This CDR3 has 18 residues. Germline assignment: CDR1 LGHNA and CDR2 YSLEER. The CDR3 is CASSLRWGQVGDNGGYTF. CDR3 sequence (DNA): TGCGCCAGCAGCCTACGATGGGGACAGGTAGGGGATAATGGTGGCTACACCTTC.

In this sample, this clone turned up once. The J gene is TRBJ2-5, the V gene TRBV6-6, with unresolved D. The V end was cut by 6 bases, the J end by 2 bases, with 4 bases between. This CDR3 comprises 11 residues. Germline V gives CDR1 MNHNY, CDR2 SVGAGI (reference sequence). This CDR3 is CASRQQETQYF. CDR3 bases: TGTGCCAGCAGGCAGCAAGAGACCCAGTACTTC.

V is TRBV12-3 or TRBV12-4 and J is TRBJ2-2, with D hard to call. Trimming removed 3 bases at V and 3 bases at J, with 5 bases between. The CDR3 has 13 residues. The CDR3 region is CASSFRDTGELFF. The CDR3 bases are TGTGCCAGCAGTTTTCGGGACACCGGGGAGCTGTTTTTT.

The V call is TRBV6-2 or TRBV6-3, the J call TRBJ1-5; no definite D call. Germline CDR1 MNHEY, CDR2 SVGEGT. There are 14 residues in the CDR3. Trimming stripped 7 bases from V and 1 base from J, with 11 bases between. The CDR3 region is CASTPGPSNQPQHF. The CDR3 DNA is TGTGCCAGCACCCCCGGGCCGAGCAATCAGCCCCAGCATTTT.

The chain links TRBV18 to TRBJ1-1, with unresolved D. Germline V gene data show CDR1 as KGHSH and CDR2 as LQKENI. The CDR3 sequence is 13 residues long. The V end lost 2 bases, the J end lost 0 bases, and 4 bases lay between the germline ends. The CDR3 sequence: CASSPKVNTEAFF. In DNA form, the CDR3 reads TGTGCCAGCTCACCAAAAGTGAACACTGAAGCTTTCTTT.